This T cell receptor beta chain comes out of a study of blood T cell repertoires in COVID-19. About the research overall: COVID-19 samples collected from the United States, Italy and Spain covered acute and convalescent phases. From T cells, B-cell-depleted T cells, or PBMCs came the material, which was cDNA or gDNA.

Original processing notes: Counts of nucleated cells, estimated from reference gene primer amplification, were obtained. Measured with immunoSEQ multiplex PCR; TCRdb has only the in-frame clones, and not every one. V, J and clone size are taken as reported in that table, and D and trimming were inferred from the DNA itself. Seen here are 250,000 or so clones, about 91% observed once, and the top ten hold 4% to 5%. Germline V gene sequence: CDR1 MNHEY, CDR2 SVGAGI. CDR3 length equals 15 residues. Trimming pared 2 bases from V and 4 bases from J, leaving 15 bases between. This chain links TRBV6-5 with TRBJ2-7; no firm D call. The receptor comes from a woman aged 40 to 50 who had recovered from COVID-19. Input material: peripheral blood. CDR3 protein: CASSYGPVTGYEQYF. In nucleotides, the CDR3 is TGTGCCAGCAGTTACGGTCCCGTAACTGGTTACGAGCAGTACTTC.